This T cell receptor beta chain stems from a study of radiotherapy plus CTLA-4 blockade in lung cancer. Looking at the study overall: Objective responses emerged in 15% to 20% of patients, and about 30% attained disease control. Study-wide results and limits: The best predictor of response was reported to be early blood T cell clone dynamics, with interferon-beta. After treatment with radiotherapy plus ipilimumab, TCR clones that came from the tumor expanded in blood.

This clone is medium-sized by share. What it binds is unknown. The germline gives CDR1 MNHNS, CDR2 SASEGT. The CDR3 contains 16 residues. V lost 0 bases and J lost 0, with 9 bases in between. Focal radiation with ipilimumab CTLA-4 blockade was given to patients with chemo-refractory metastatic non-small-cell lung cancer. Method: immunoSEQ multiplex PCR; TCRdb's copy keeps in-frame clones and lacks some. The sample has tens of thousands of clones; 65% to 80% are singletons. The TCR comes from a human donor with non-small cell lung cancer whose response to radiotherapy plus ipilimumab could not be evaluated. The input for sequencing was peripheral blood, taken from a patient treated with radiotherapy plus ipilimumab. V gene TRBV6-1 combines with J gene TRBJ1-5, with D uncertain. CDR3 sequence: CASSEASGYSNQPQHF. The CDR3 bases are TGTGCCAGCAGTGAAGCCTCGGGGTATAGCAATCAGCCCCAGCATTTT.